The source of this T cell receptor beta chain is a study of T cell changes during pregnancy in multiple sclerosis. Generated by immunoSEQ multiplex PCR, the TCRdb table keeps only in-frame clones and is missing some. The table shows approximately 35,000 clones, with around 92% occurring only once. This clonotype originated in a female donor with multiple sclerosis, enrolled in a pregnancy study. Sequenced material: PBMCs (not recorded whether the cells were cultured).

The CDR3 nucleotides are TGTGCCAGCAGTTACTGGGCGGGAGTCCCCACAGATACGCAGTATTTT. Its protein product is CASSYWAGVPTDTQYF. The chain combines TRBV6-5 with TRBJ2-3, with 7 bases matching TRBD2. V lost 1 base to trimming and J lost 2 bases; unmatched junction nucleotides: 6. The V gene's germline CDR1 is MNHEY and CDR2 SVGAGI. This CDR3 is built from 16 residues.